The 27 T cell receptor beta chains presented below share a single source sample, sequenced in a study of T cells in Graves' hyperthyroidism and ophthalmopathy. RNA transcripts served as the template for amplifying TCR beta CDR3 regions. The primer set for the first-round RT-PCR of the TCR CDR3 was HTBI. TCRdb processed the multiplex PCR reads anew with MiXCR; each CDR3 protein has one entry. The data hold approximately 400,000 distinct CDR3 sequences, with about 18% observed a single time. The sample consisted of blood. The receptors here all came from a man younger than 35 with Graves' ophthalmopathy.

This clonotype came up many times. The CDR3 here is CASSLEGSPYEQYF. CDR3 in DNA: TGTGCCAGCAGCTTAGAAGGTAGTCCCTACGAGCAGTACTTC. The rearrangement uses TRBV7-2 and TRBJ2-7; D not certain. V was cut by 1 base and J by 2 bases, with 9 bases left in between. Germline V CDR1 and CDR2: SGHTA, FQGNSA. The CDR3 length is 14 residues.

This clonotype appeared a few times. CDR3 amino acids: CASSPLGTNYGYTF. Here the CDR3 DNA reads TGTGCCAGCAGTCCGCTCGGGACTAACTATGGCTACACCTTC. V and J are TRBV6-2 or TRBV6-3 and TRBJ1-2; the D is unclear. The germline CDR1 and CDR2 sequences are MNHEY and SVGEGT. This CDR3 spans 14 amino acids. V was shortened by 5 bases and J by 0 bases, with 10 bases between the two germline ends.

This clonotype was counted ten times or more. V usage is TRBV2 and J usage is TRBJ1-2; D is unresolved. The CDR3 has 14 residues. Germline CDR1 reads SNHLY; CDR2 reads FYNNEI. The ends were cut back, 3 bases at V and 0 bases at J, with 8 bases in the middle. The CDR3 DNA reads as TGTGCCAGCAGTGATCGGCAGACTAACTATGGCTACACCTTC. Amino acids: CASSDRQTNYGYTF.

The V gene is TRBV7-9, the J gene TRBJ2-1; 12 positions agree with TRBD2. Germline-derived CDR1 and CDR2 are SEHNR and FQNEAQ (reference sequence). The CDR3 is 18 residues long. The ends lost 6 bases at V and 3 bases at J; junction bases unmatched: 12. The CDR3 DNA reads TGTGCCAGCAGTCGGGACTCTAGCGGGGGGGAGTTCTACAATGAGCAGTTCTTC. Its translation is CASSRDSSGGEFYNEQFF.

The V and J genes are TRBV4-1 and TRBJ2-5, with 11 bases matching TRBD1. CDR3 length: 15 residues. With V trimmed by 6 bases and J by 3 bases, 6 bases remained unmatched. CDR1 MGHRA and CDR2 YSYEKL come from the germline V gene. The CDR3 DNA reads TGCGCCAGCAGACATTGGGACAGGGGGGAAGAGACCCAGTACTTC. Its translation is CASRHWDRGEETQYF.

This clonotype showed up just a few times. This is likely a read error, given that the CDR3 carries no conserved phenylalanine or tryptophan at its end. The rearrangement links TRBV20-1 to TRBJ1-1, with a weak D call TRBD1 (6 bases). Trimming left V 4 bases short and J 4 bases short, with 19 bases between. The length of the CDR3 is 15 residues. Per germline, CDR1 DFQATT and CDR2 SNEGSKA (reference sequence). DNA of the CDR3: TGCAGTGCTATCCCTGTCCGGGGGCCGGGCACTGAAGCTTTCCTT. Translating gives CSAIPVRGPGTEAFL.

The rearrangement uses TRBV6-1 and TRBJ2-7; 9 bases are shared with TRBD1. Trimming removed 3 bases from V and 4 bases from J; junction bases left unmatched: 4. Germline V gene lookup returns CDR1 MNHNS and CDR2 SASEGT. This CDR3 spans 14 amino acids. The CDR3 spells CASSDRDRAYEQYF. The CDR3 coding sequence is TGTGCCAGCAGTGATCGGGACAGGGCATACGAGCAGTACTTC.

The sample holds many counts of this clonotype. The V gene is TRBV3-1, the J gene TRBJ2-7; perhaps TRBD2 as D (5 bases). Germline V lookup: CDR1 LGHDT, CDR2 YNNKEL (reference sequence). The V end lost 4 bases, the J end lost 0 bases, and 13 bases lay between the germline ends. The CDR3 loop spans 15 amino acids. DNA for the CDR3: TGTGCCAGCAGCCCGCAACCTGGGAGCTCCTACGAGCAGTACTTC. Translated: CASSPQPGSSYEQYF.

As concerns this clonotype: A much larger clonotype is one base distant, so this may be a read error. The gene calls are TRBV6-1 and TRBJ2-5; TRBD1 might be the D (6 bases). The V and J ends lost 11 bases and 5 bases respectively, with 18 bases between them. This CDR3 comprises 13 residues. The V gene's germline CDR1 is MNHNS and CDR2 SASEGT. CDR3 region: CAGNLQGWETQYF. CDR3 coding DNA: TGTGCCGGCAATCTACAGGGTTGGGAGACCCAGTACTTC.

The V call is TRBV7-6, the J call TRBJ1-1; D unresolved. Trimming took 4 bases from V and 1 from J, leaving 7 bases between them. CDR1 and CDR2 from the germline V gene are SGHVS and FNYEAQ. The CDR3 runs to 13 residues. The CDR3 DNA sequence: TGTGCCAGCAGCTCGGACGGGAACACTGAAGCTTTCTTT. Its translation is CASSSDGNTEAFF.

There are a few counts of this clonotype. The chain links TRBV29-1 to TRBJ2-1; 10 bases align to TRBD1. Germline loops: CDR1 SQVTM, CDR2 ANQGSEA. J was trimmed by 3 bases and V by 5 bases; bases with no gene match: 4. The CDR3 is made up of 14 amino acids. CDR3 sequence (DNA): TGCAGCGTTCCTGGGACAGGGGACTACAATGAGCAGTTCTTC. Encoded protein: CSVPGTGDYNEQFF.

This clonotype appeared many times. The chain recombines TRBV5-1 with TRBJ2-5; D possibly corresponds to TRBD2 (7 bases). Germline CDR1 reads SGHRS; CDR2 reads YFSETQ. The CDR3 covers 15 residues. Trimming shortened V by 4 bases and J by 4 bases, and 17 bases separated the two germline ends. CDR3 protein: CASSNSGGLAETQYF. The CDR3 DNA follows: TGCGCCAGCAGCAACTCCGGGGGGCTGGCAGAGACCCAGTACTTC.

The CDR3 reads CASSMIGQGRETQYF. The CDR3 DNA reads as TGTGCCAGTAGTATGATAGGGCAGGGCAGAGAGACCCAGTACTTC. V usage is TRBV19 and J usage is TRBJ2-5, with D perhaps matching TRBD1 (5 bases). Looked up from germline, CDR1 is LNHDA and CDR2 is SQIVND (reference sequence). CDR3 length: 15 amino acids. V was clipped by 3 bases and J by 4 bases, with 15 bases between them. The variable domain in full, with the rest retrieved from reference TRBV19 and TRBJ2-5, is DGGITQSPKYLFRKEGQNVTLSCEQNLNHDAMYWYRQDPGQGLRLIYYSQIVNDFQKGDIAEGYSVSREKKESFPLTVTSAQKNPTAFYLCASSMIGQGRETQYFGPGTRLLVL.

The chain couples TRBV7-6 to TRBJ2-3, with 8 bases matching TRBD2. Trimming removed 4 bases from V and 0 bases from J; junction bases left unmatched: 6. Germline lookup yields CDR1 SGHVS and CDR2 FNYEAQ. The CDR3 is 16 amino acids. This CDR3 is CASSCRGGASTDTQYF. The CDR3, as DNA: TGTGCCAGCAGCTGCCGGGGGGGGGCCAGCACAGATACGCAGTATTTT.

The genes are TRBV2 and TRBJ2-5, with D possibly matching TRBD2 (6 bases). This CDR3 has 15 residues. Germline assignment: CDR1 SNHLY and CDR2 FYNNEI. V was pared by 7 bases and J by 0 bases, with 15 bases between. Here the CDR3 reads CASIGGAWYQETQYF. As DNA, the CDR3 is TGTGCCAGCATAGGCGGGGCCTGGTACCAAGAGACCCAGTACTTC. Filled out from reference TRBV2 and TRBJ2-5, the complete variable domain reads EPEVTQTPSHQVTQMGQEVILRCVPISNHLYFYWYRQILGQKVEFLVSFYNNEISEKSEIFDDQFSVERPDGSNFTLKIRSTKLEDSAMYFCASIGGAWYQETQYFGPGTRLLVL.

This clonotype has just a few counts. The chain carries TRBV6-2 or TRBV6-3 and TRBJ1-5; tentatively, D is TRBD1 (5 bases). Trimming left V 6 bases short and J 5 bases short, with 14 bases between. Germline V lookup: CDR1 MNHEY, CDR2 SVGEGT. The length of the CDR3 is 14 residues. CDR3 bases: TGTGCCAGCAGCCTAACAGGCAGTCATCAGCCCCAGCATTTT. Translation gives CASSLTGSHQPQHF.

The rearrangement uses TRBV2 and TRBJ1-6; 11 bases agree with TRBD1. J gave up 4 bases and V 3 bases, and 2 bases lay outside the gene matches. Germline CDR1 SNHLY, CDR2 FYNNEI. CDR3 length: 16 amino acids. The CDR3 DNA reads as TGTGCCAGCAGTGACGGGACAGGGGGTTATAATTCACCCCTCCACTTT. This gives the protein CASSDGTGGYNSPLHF. Full variable domain (outside the CDR3, taken from reference TRBV2 and TRBJ1-6): EPEVTQTPSHQVTQMGQEVILRCVPISNHLYFYWYRQILGQKVEFLVSFYNNEISEKSEIFDDQFSVERPDGSNFTLKIRSTKLEDSAMYFCASSDGTGGYNSPLHFGNGTRLTVT.

This clonotype was counted many times. The chain carries TRBV27 and TRBJ1-3, with no clear D. The CDR3 has 17 amino acids. Germline V gene sequence: CDR1 MNHEY, CDR2 SMNVEV (reference sequence). V lost 5 bases and J lost 7, with 24 bases in between. CDR3 in DNA: TGTGCCAGCAGTATCAGCGGCCGGGGTTTCGGGCGGAACACCATATATTTT. Translated, it gives CASSISGRGFGRNTIYF.

This clonotype was seen at least ten times. The chain uses TRBV11-2 and TRBJ1-1, with D possibly matching TRBD1 (6 bases). Germline V lookup: CDR1 SGHAT, CDR2 FQNNGV. Trimming took 4 bases from V and 7 from J, leaving 16 bases between them. The CDR3 is 14 residues long. The CDR3 spells CASSWGRSGGEAFF. DNA of the CDR3: TGTGCCAGCAGCTGGGGGCGCTCTGGGGGTGAAGCTTTCTTT.

The chain couples TRBV3-1 to TRBJ1-3, with D possibly being TRBD1 (6 bases). The CDR3 sequence is 16 residues long. Germline CDR1 LGHDT, CDR2 YNNKEL (reference sequence). The V and J ends lost 2 bases and 3 bases respectively, with 14 bases between them. CDR3 bases: TGTGCCAGCAGCCAAAGGGGGGCTGGAGGTGGAAACACCATATATTTT. It is translated as CASSQRGAGGGNTIYF. The full variable domain, completed using reference TRBV3-1 and TRBJ1-3, is DTAVSQTPKYLVTQMGNDKSIKCEQNLGHDTMYWYKQDSKKFLKIMFSYNNKELIINETVPNRFSPKSPDKAHLNLHINSLELGDSAVYFCASSQRGAGGGNTIYFGEGSWLTVV.

With regard to this clonotype: A much larger clone differs from this one at a single base, so this may be a read error. The V gene is TRBV20-1, the J gene TRBJ1-5; possible D gene TRBD1, 6 bases. The CDR3 contains 11 residues. The germline gives CDR1 DFQATT, CDR2 SNEGSKA (reference sequence). With 3 bases removed from V and 11 bases from J, the gap between germline ends came to 11 bases. The CDR3: CSARGGQSQHF. Here the CDR3 DNA reads TGCAGTGCTAGGGGGGGGCAGTCCCAGCATTTT.

The chain recombines TRBV7-9 with TRBJ2-1; tentatively, D is TRBD2 (7 bases). The V end lost 5 bases, the J end lost 8 bases, and 16 bases lay between the germline ends. This CDR3 is built from 14 residues. Germline assignment: CDR1 SEHNR and CDR2 FQNEAQ (reference sequence). CDR3 in amino acids: CASSPLTGGDEQFF. The DNA for the CDR3 is TGTGCCAGCAGCCCTTTGACGGGGGGCGATGAGCAGTTCTTC.

This clonotype appeared many times. The V call is TRBV28, the J call TRBJ2-7; D call uncertain. Germline-derived CDR1 and CDR2 are MDHEN and SYDVKM. V was trimmed by 2 bases and J by 6 bases, leaving 5 bases between them. The CDR3 contains 11 residues. In nucleotides, the CDR3 is TGTGCCAGCAGTTTAGTTGGCGAGCAGTACTTC. It is translated as CASSLVGEQYF.

On this clonotype itself: This may stem from a read error, because a much larger clone lies one nucleotide away. The V gene is TRBV7-3, the J gene TRBJ2-7, with 7 bases that match TRBD2. The germline CDR1 and CDR2 sequences are SGHTA and FQGTGA. This CDR3 is built from 15 residues. CDR3 DNA sequence: TGTACCAGCAGCTTAGGTCCTAGCGGCTCCTACGAGCAGTACTTC. Translation: CTSSLGPSGSYEQYF. Complete variable domain (other parts from reference TRBV7-3 and TRBJ2-7): GAGVSQTPSNKVTEKGKYVELRCDPISGHTALYWYRQSLGQGPEFLIYFQGTGAADDSGLPNDRFFAVRPEGSVSTLKIQRTERGDSAVYLCTSSLGPSGSYEQYFGPGTRLTVT.

In its sample, this clonotype was seen a few times. The chain employs TRBV5-8 and TRBJ1-5, with 8 bases that match TRBD1. Per germline, CDR1 SGHTS and CDR2 YDEGEE. The CDR3 totals 18 residues. The V gene end was trimmed by 0 bases and the J gene end by 0 bases; junction bases not matched to a gene: 8. CDR3 coding DNA: TGTGCCAGCAGCTTGGTGGACAGGGTCCGCTATAGCAATCAGCCCCAGCATTTT. Amino acid sequence: CASSLVDRVRYSNQPQHF. The whole variable domain, remainder taken from reference TRBV5-8 and TRBJ1-5, is EAGVTQSPTHLIKTRGQQATLRCSPISGHTSVYWYQQALGLGLQFLLWYDEGEERNRGNFPPRFSGRQFPNYSSELNVNALELEDSALYLCASSLVDRVRYSNQPQHFGDGTRLSIL.

The genes are TRBV5-1 and TRBJ2-5; D is perhaps TRBD1 or TRBD2 (5 bases each). Trimming stripped 4 bases from V and 2 bases from J, with 15 bases between. The CDR3 extends over 15 amino acids. Germline lookup yields CDR1 SGHRS and CDR2 YFSETQ. In nucleotides, the CDR3 is TGCGCCAGCAGCCGCGATGGGGGTTTTCAAGAGACCCAGTACTTC. The encoded protein is CASSRDGGFQETQYF.

In this sample, this clonotype turned up many times. V is TRBV7-9 and J is TRBJ2-7; 9 bases map to TRBD1. CDR1 is SEHNR and CDR2 is FQNEAQ in the germline V gene (reference sequence). This CDR3 region has 15 residues. J lost 3 bases, V lost 7 bases, and 10 bases had no gene match. The DNA for the CDR3 is TGTGCCAGCACTAACCTCCGGACAGGGGACTACGAGCAGTACTTC. Its translation is CASTNLRTGDYEQYF. Combining the CDR3 with reference TRBV7-9 and TRBJ2-7 gives the whole variable domain DTGVSQNPRHKITKRGQNVTFRCDPISEHNRLYWYRQTLGQGPEFLTYFQNEAQLEKSRLLSDRFSAERPKGSFSTLEIQRTEQGDSAMYLCASTNLRTGDYEQYFGPGTRLTVT.